This TCR beta chain comes out of a study of control samples from healthy donors and cancer patients (TCRdb year 2020). A remark on this clone: Its antigen is unknown. No base quality values were provided; no much bigger clone lies one nucleotide off.

Library construction relied on the immunoSEQ multiplex PCR assay. The source is immuneACCESS, and TCRdb retained only in-frame sequences with V and J called. Part of the clones is not carried over; for the studies checked, unresolved V genes explain less than half of this, and the remainder is unexplained. The sample profile shows 150,000 or so clones; 85% to 95% of them were found once. The leading ten clones occupy approximately 4% of the sample. The CDR3 has 14 amino acids, counting the end cysteine and phenylalanine. Left in the record is the CDR3 DNA by itself, 42 bases read in frame from the first base. V and J are truncated by 4 bases and 5 bases respectively, leaving an intervening sequence of 12 bases. CDR1 ENHRY and CDR2 SYGVKD were looked up in the germline V gene.

This chain is built from TRBV10-3 and TRBJ2-1; TRBD2 is a weak D gene call, 6 bases matching. Sequencing was carried out using blood. This TCR was sampled from a woman aged 55-70 years in good health. The DNA sequence reads TGTGCCATCAGTGGCGGGGTAGCCGACAATGAGCAGTTCTTC. Its translation reads: CAISGGVADNEQFF.